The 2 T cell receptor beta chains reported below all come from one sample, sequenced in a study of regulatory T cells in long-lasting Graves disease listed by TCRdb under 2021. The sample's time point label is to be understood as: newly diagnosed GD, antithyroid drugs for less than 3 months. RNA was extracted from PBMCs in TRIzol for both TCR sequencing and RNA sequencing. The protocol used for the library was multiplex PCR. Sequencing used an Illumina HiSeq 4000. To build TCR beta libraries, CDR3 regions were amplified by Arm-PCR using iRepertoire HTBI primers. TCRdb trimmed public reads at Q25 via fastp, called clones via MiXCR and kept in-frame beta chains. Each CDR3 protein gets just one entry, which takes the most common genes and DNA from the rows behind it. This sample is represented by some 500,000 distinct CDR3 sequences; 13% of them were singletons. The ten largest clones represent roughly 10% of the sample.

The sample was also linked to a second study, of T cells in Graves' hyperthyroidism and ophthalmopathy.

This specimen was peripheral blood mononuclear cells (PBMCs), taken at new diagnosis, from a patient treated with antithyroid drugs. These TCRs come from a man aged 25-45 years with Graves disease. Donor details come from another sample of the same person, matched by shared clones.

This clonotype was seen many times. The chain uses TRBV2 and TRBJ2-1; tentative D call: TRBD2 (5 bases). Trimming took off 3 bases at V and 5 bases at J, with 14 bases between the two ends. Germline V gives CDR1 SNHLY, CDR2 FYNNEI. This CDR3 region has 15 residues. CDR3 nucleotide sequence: TGTGCCAGCAGTGATAGGGAGTGGCGGAACAATGAGCAGTTCTTC. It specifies CASSDREWRNNEQFF.

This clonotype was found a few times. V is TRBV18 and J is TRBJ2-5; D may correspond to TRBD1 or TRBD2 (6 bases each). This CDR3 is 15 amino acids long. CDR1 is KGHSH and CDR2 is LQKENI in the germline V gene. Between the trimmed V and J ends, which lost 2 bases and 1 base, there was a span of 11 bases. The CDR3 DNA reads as TGTGCCAGCTCACCATCCGGGGGCTTCCAAGAGACCCAGTACTTC. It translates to CASSPSGGFQETQYF. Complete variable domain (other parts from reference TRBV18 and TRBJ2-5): NAGVMQNPRHLVRRRGQEARLRCSPMKGHSHVYWYRQLPEEGLKFMVYLQKENIIDESGMPKERFSAEFPKEGPSILRIQQVVRGDSAAYFCASSPSGGFQETQYFGPGTRLLVL.